The 2 T cell receptor beta chains below were found in one sample sequenced in a study of cytomegalovirus exposure and HLA in healthy donors. The study ran its PCR with 60 Vbeta and 13 Jbeta primers. This table comes from immunoSEQ multiplex PCR, and its TCRdb copy is limited to in-frame clones, with some not included. The table shows 95,000 to 100,000 clones, with roughly a tenth occurring only once. The source material was PBMCs. The receptor set was obtained from a man in his fifties or sixties in good health and CMV-seropositive.

In this sample, this clone turned up a few times. The V and J genes are TRBV27 and TRBJ2-7; maybe TRBD2 (7 bases). Germline V lookup: CDR1 MNHEY, CDR2 SMNVEV (reference sequence). The CDR3 is 13 amino acids. Between the trimmed V and J ends, which lost 8 bases and 2 bases, there was a span of 13 bases. CDR3 sequence reads: CASGEGVPYEQYF. The CDR3 nucleotides read TGTGCCAGCGGGGAGGGGGTCCCCTACGAGCAGTACTTC.

V usage is TRBV6-5 and J usage is TRBJ2-5, with 9 positions matching TRBD1. The CDR3 runs 13 residues. The V segment lost 5 bases and the J segment 4 bases; nucleotides outside the gene matches: 2. The V gene's germline CDR1 is MNHEY and CDR2 SVGAGI. DNA of the CDR3: TGTGCCAGCAGTAGACAGGGGGGAGAGACCCAGTACTTC. It is translated as CASSRQGGETQYF.